The next 3 T cell receptor beta chains were all read from a single sample in a study of monozygotic twins with inflammatory bowel disease. From the 5' RACE reads, TCRdb lists one entry per CDR3 protein and no DNA. The data include just over 300,000 distinct CDR3 sequences; the top ten clones carry less than 6.5%. Sequenced sample: blood. The receptors shown here come from a human donor with ulcerative colitis or Crohn's disease, or a healthy co-twin of an affected twin (not recorded which).

The chain combines TRBV5-1 with TRBJ1-1; the D call from TCRdb, TRBD1, cannot be confirmed without DNA. Germline V gives CDR1 SGHRS, CDR2 YFSETQ. The CDR3 runs to 15 residues. CDR3 sequence reads: CASSLVGPMNTEAFF.

The rearrangement uses TRBV24-1 and TRBJ2-2; the D call from TCRdb, TRBD2, cannot be confirmed without DNA. The germline V gene encodes CDR1 KGHDR and CDR2 SFDVKD. The CDR3 extends over 17 amino acids. The CDR3 sequence is CATSDFGVAGASGELFF.

The chain employs TRBV7-3 and TRBJ2-2; TCRdb proposes TRBD1, but this gene call is untestable without DNA. This CDR3 spans 17 amino acids. The germline V gene encodes CDR1 SGHTA and CDR2 FQGTGA. The CDR3 sequence: CASSLLTGGESAGELFF.